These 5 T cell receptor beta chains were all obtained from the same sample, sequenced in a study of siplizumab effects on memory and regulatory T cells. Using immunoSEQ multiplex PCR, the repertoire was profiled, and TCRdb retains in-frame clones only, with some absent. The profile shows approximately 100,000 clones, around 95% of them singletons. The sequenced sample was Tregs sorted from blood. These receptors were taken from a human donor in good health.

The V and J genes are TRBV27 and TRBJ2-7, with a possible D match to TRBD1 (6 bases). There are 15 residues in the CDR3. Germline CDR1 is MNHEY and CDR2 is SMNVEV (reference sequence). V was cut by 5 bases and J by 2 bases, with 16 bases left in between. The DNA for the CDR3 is TGTGCCAGCAGTCCCTACAGGGCCATAGCCTACGAGCAGTACTTC. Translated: CASSPYRAIAYEQYF.

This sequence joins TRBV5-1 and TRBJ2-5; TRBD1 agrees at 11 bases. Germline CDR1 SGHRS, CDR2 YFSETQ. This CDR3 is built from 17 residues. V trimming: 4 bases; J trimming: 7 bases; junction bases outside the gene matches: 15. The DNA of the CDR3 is TGCGCCAGCAGCCCGGTAATCGGACAGGGGGCGCATGGGACCCAGTACTTC. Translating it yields CASSPVIGQGAHGTQYF.

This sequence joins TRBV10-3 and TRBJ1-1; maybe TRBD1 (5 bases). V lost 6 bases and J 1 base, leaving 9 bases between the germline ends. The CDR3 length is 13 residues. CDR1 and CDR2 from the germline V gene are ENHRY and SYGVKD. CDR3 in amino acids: CAIRGTENTEAFF. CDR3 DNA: TGTGCCATCAGGGGGACTGAGAACACTGAAGCTTTCTTT.

Here the CDR3 reads CASTGLAGNTGELFF. CDR3 bases: TGTGCCAGCACGGGCCTAGCGGGAAACACCGGGGAGCTGTTTTTT. The chain uses TRBV9 and TRBJ2-2; 9 bases fit TRBD2. Germline V gene sequence: CDR1 SGDLS, CDR2 YYNGEE. This CDR3 region has 15 residues. The V and J ends lost 6 bases and 2 bases, in that order; junction bases with no gene match: 5.

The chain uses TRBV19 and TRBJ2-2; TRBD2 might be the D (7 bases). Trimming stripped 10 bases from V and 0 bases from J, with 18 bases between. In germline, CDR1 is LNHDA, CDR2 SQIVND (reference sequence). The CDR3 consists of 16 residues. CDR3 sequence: CATKMGGPSNTGELFF. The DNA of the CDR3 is TGTGCCACCAAGATGGGGGGGCCCTCGAACACCGGGGAGCTGTTTTTT.